The present entry profiles one T cell receptor (beta chain) with its context. The entry originates in a study of T cell changes during pregnancy in multiple sclerosis. Clones were read by immunoSEQ multiplex PCR, and TCRdb kept only the in-frame ones, dropping some. The sample holds about 48,000 clones, 85% to 95% seen once. Material: CD4+ T cells from peripheral blood mononuclear cells, obtained in the second trimester of pregnancy. The receptor's source is a female donor in good health, enrolled as a control in a pregnancy study.

This CDR3 is CASSFSGGRPNQPQHF. Here the CDR3 DNA reads TGTGCCAGCAGCTTCTCAGGGGGCAGGCCCAATCAGCCCCAGCATTTT. This chain links TRBV7-8 with TRBJ1-5; 8 bases match TRBD1. The CDR3 totals 16 residues. Per germline, CDR1 SGHVS and CDR2 FQNEAQ. V dropped 3 bases and J dropped 3; count of bases not matched to a gene: 7.